This T cell receptor beta chain was obtained from a study of memory CD8 T cells in hepatitis C reinfection. The wider study: Chronic HCV followed reinfection in two donors who cleared primary infection. Reinfection meant HCV RNA positivity after two negatives ≥60 days apart.

Produced via immunoSEQ multiplex PCR; TCRdb's table is partial and in-frame only. The table records 45,000 to 65,000 clones, approximately 89% of them present only once. This clone showed up just once. Germline assignment: CDR1 MNHEY and CDR2 SMNVEV (reference sequence). V gave up 4 bases and J gave up 5 bases; unmatched junction bases: 7. The CDR3 sequence is 15 residues long. Time point meaning: pre-reinfection, 55 to 20 weeks before reinfection detection. TCR sequencing was done directly ex vivo on sorted cells, without expansion in vitro. A couple of donors provided sorted CD3+ CD8+ CD45RO- naive CD8 T cells at all three reinfection time points.

The genes are TRBV27 and TRBJ2-5; TRBD1 agrees at 10 bases. Sequenced material: naive CD8+ T cells sorted from blood. This TCR was sampled from a man between 18 and 29 years old with hepatitis C virus infection. The CDR3 loop reads CASSSPGQGFETQYF. CDR3 bases: TGTGCCAGCAGTTCACCGGGACAGGGGTTTGAGACCCAGTACTTC.